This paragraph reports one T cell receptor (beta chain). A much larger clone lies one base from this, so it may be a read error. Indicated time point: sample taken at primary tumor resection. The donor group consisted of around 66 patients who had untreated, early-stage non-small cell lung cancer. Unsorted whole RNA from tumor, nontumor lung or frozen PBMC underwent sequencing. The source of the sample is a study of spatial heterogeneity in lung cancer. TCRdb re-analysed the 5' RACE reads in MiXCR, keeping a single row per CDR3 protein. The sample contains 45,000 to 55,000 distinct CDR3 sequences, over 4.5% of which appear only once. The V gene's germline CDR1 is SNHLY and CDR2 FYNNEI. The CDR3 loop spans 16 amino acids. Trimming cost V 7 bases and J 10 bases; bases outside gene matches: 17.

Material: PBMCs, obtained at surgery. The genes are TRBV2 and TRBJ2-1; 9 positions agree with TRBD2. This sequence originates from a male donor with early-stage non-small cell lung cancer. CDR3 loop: CASTDWRLAGQSEQFF. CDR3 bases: TGTGCCAGCACGGACTGGAGGCTAGCGGGACAGTCGGAGCAGTTCTTC.